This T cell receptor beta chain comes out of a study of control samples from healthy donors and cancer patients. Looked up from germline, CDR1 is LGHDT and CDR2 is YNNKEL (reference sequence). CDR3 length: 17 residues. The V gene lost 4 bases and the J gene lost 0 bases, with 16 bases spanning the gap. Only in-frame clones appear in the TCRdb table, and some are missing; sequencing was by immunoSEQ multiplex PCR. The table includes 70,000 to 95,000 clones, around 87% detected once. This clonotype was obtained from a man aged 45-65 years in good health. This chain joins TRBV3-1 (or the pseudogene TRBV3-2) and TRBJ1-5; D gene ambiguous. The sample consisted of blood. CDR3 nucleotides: TGTGCCAGCAGCCCCGGAAAGGCCGACTATAGCAATCAGCCCCAGCATTTT. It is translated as CASSPGKADYSNQPQHF.